This TCR beta chain was documented in a study of T-cell memory formation after mild COVID-19. Study-level results: Second-wave clones peaking on day 37 lacked confirmed SARS-CoV-2 specificity. Within pre-infection memory, some responding clones were found, suggesting cross-reactive memory joined. Clones that contracted clustered mainly in CM and EM if CD4+ and in EMRA if CD8+.

Ten or more counts support this clonotype. Its antigen is as yet unknown. Barcoded TCR alpha and TCR beta cDNA libraries with UMIs came from 5'RACE using constant-segment primers. TCRdb fed the 5' RACE reads into MiXCR, producing one record per CDR3 protein. Of 90,000 to 120,000 distinct CDR3 sequences in the sample, approximately 12% were seen once. The CDR3 totals 13 residues. CDR1 is MNHEY and CDR2 is SMNVEV in the germline V gene (reference sequence). The V end lost 2 bases, the J end lost 4 bases, and 5 bases lay between the germline ends. The clonotype originates from a young man who had mild COVID-19 (a few samples of this study predate the infection). Cell type and time point are not known. The rearrangement uses TRBV27 and TRBJ2-2; D ambiguous. The sample taken for sequencing was PBMCs or a T cell subset sorted from them (not recorded which). The CDR3 reads CASSLTVTGELFF. CDR3 in DNA: TGTGCCAGCAGTTTAACGGTCACCGGGGAGCTGTTTTTT.